These 12 T cell receptor beta chains were all obtained from the same sample, sequenced in a study of blood T cell repertoires in COVID-19. Produced via immunoSEQ multiplex PCR; TCRdb's table is partial and in-frame only. The repertoire holds about 190,000 clones, with around 85% as singletons. Sequenced sample: peripheral blood. These receptors originate from a middle-aged man who had recovered from COVID-19.

The chain links TRBV7-8 to TRBJ2-1; TRBD1 aligns across 9 bases. Trimming took 4 bases from V and 2 from J; bases not matched to a gene: 9. Germline-derived CDR1 and CDR2 are SGHVS and FQNEAQ. This CDR3 is built from 17 residues. CDR3 residues: CASSSAGTGNAYNEQFF. In DNA, the CDR3 is TGTGCCAGCAGCTCGGCGGGGACAGGGAACGCCTACAATGAGCAGTTCTTC. The full variable domain, rest sourced from reference TRBV7-8 and TRBJ2-1, is GAGVSQSPRYKVAKRGQDVALRCDPISGHVSLFWYQQALGQGPEFLTYFQNEAQLDKSGLPSDRFFAERPEGSVSTLKIQRTQQEDSAVYLCASSSAGTGNAYNEQFFGPGTRLTVL.

The genes are TRBV6-5 and TRBJ1-5, with D perhaps matching TRBD1 (5 bases). V gave up 6 bases and J gave up 3 bases, with 9 bases separating them. The germline gives CDR1 MNHEY, CDR2 SVGAGI. This CDR3 comprises 13 residues. CDR3 in amino acids: CASRTVSNQPQHF. The CDR3 bases are TGTGCCAGCAGGACAGTCTCCAATCAGCCCCAGCATTTT.

The gene calls are TRBV11-3 and TRBJ2-5; 12 nucleotides match TRBD1. J lost 5 bases, V lost 5 bases, and 9 bases had no gene match. Germline CDR1 reads SGHNT; CDR2 reads YENEEA. The CDR3 contains 16 residues. This CDR3 is CASSPGTGGGWETQYF. The CDR3 DNA follows: TGTGCCAGCAGCCCGGGGACAGGGGGCGGTTGGGAGACCCAGTACTTC.

This sequence joins TRBV7-6 and TRBJ2-2; 8 positions match TRBD1. Losses at the gene ends were 5 bases for V and 0 bases for J; bases not matched to a gene: 11. The CDR3 has 18 residues. Germline assignment: CDR1 SGHVS and CDR2 FNYEAQ. This CDR3 reads CASSTRPGTGTNTGELFF. Written as DNA, the CDR3 is TGTGCCAGCAGCACACGTCCCGGGACAGGAACGAACACCGGGGAGCTGTTTTTT.

This clone was seen just once. This chain connects TRBV19 to TRBJ2-1, with 14 bases lining up with TRBD2. CDR3 length: 17 residues. V trimming: 0 bases; J trimming: 2 bases; junction bases outside the gene matches: 0. Germline V gene data show CDR1 as LNHDA and CDR2 as SQIVND (reference sequence). Here the CDR3 DNA reads TGTGCCAGTAGTATAGAGACTAGCGGGAGGGCCTACAATGAGCAGTTCTTC. The encoded protein is CASSIETSGRAYNEQFF.

V and J are TRBV29-1 and TRBJ1-1; tentative D call: TRBD1 (5 bases). The V and J ends lost 4 bases and 7 bases respectively, with 10 bases between them. CDR3 length: 11 amino acids. From germline, CDR1 is SQVTM and CDR2 ANQGSEA. CDR3 bases: TGCAGCGTTGCCAGGGCGAGTGAAGCTTTCTTT. As protein: CSVARASEAFF. Full variable domain (missing parts from reference TRBV29-1 and TRBJ1-1): SAVISQKPSRDICQRGTSLTIQCQVDSQVTMMFWYRQQPGQSLTLIATANQGSEATYESGFVIDKFPISRPNLTFSTLTVSNMSPEDSSIYLCSVARASEAFFGQGTRLTVV.

Many counts were recorded for this clone. The chain is built from TRBV5-5 and TRBJ2-7; 9 bases map to TRBD2. The CDR3 extends over 17 amino acids. With 3 bases clipped from V and 3 bases from J, the junction kept 13 bases outside the gene matches. The germline V gene encodes CDR1 SGHKS and CDR2 YYEKEE (reference sequence). The CDR3 spells CASSSGLASFFRYEQYF. CDR3 sequence (DNA): TGTGCCAGCAGCTCTGGACTAGCGAGTTTTTTTCGCTACGAGCAGTACTTC. The whole variable domain, filled in from reference TRBV5-5 and TRBJ2-7, reads DAGVTQSPTHLIKTRGQQVTLRCSPISGHKSVSWYQQVLGQGPQFIFQYYEKEERGRGNFPDRFSARQFPNYSSELNVNALLLGDSALYLCASSSGLASFFRYEQYFGPGTRLTVT.

This clone was found a few times. V is TRBV29-1 and J is TRBJ1-5; TRBD1 matches 9 bases. CDR1 and CDR2 from the germline V gene are SQVTM and ANQGSEA. The CDR3 is 14 residues long. V lost 5 bases and J lost 6; bases outside the gene matches: 8. The CDR3 loop is CSVFTGGAGQPQHF. In nucleotides, the CDR3 is TGCAGCGTTTTCACAGGGGGCGCGGGTCAGCCCCAGCATTTT.

The chain recombines TRBV5-1 with TRBJ1-4; weak D call: TRBD1 (6 bases). V lost 2 bases and J 2 bases, leaving 10 bases between the germline ends. From germline, CDR1 is SGHRS and CDR2 YFSETQ. CDR3 length equals 15 residues. The CDR3 DNA sequence: TGCGCCAGCAGCTTTGGGGGGGCGACTAATGAAAAACTGTTTTTT. Translated: CASSFGGATNEKLFF.

The CDR3 region is CASRGQDSYEQYF. CDR3 coding DNA: TGTGCCAGCAGGGGACAGGACTCCTACGAGCAGTACTTC. The chain recombines TRBV12-3 or TRBV12-4 with TRBJ2-7; 8 nucleotides line up with TRBD1. Trimming at V came to 6 bases and at J to 0 bases, leaving 1 base not matched to a gene. The CDR3 totals 13 residues.

This clone was found once. Other DNA sequences of this sample code for an identical CDR3. This chain uses TRBV5-6 with TRBJ2-3; weak D call: TRBD1 (6 bases). With 1 base removed from V and 3 bases from J, the gap between germline ends came to 6 bases. Germline V gene data show CDR1 as SGHDT and CDR2 as YYEEEE. CDR3 length: 13 amino acids. CDR3 protein: CASSLTGTDTQYF. DNA for the CDR3: TGTGCCAGCAGCTTGACAGGGACAGATACGCAGTATTTT.

V and J are TRBV27 and TRBJ2-7; weak D call: TRBD2 (6 bases). Trimming removed 9 bases from V and 0 bases from J, with 15 bases in between. This CDR3 is built from 14 residues. Germline loops: CDR1 MNHEY, CDR2 SMNVEV (reference sequence). The CDR3 protein is CARRHSGHSYEQYF. Here the CDR3 DNA reads TGTGCCAGACGGCATAGCGGACACTCCTACGAGCAGTACTTC.